This passage covers 7 T cell receptor beta chains from one sample sequenced in a study of T cell clonality in common variable immunodeficiency. Sequencing used immunoSEQ multiplex PCR; TCRdb keeps in-frame clones, though not all of them. Sampling found approximately 52,000 clones, none seen once. Material for sequencing was peripheral blood mononuclear cells. The receptors shown here come from a person aged 18-70 years in good health.

This clone was recorded many times. The CDR3 extends 3 residues past the end of the read, so its final part is completed from the germline J gene. The chain joins TRBV28 to TRBJ2-1; 11 bases are shared with TRBD2. V was pared by 7 bases and J by 7 bases, with 18 bases of the junction left unmatched. The length of the CDR3 is 18 residues. Germline V lookup: CDR1 MDHEN, CDR2 SYDVKM. The CDR3 sequence is CASTLPPHLAGGGNEQFF. The covered CDR3 bases are TGTGCCAGCACCTTACCCCCTCATCTAGCGGGAGGAGGGAATGAG.

In its sample, this clone was seen many times. The read comes to an end 3 residues before the CDR3 does, leaving the germline J gene to fill in the end. The genes are TRBV5-1 and TRBJ2-1; TRBD2 matches 12 bases. Losses at the gene ends were 4 bases for V and 6 bases for J; bases not matched to a gene: 8. In germline, CDR1 is SGHRS, CDR2 YFSETQ. The CDR3 is 16 amino acids. CDR3 DNA (partial): TGCGCCAGCAGCACTCGACTAGCGGGAGTGTTCAATGAG. Its translation: CASSTRLAGVFNE. From start to end, the CDR3 is CASSTRLAGVFNEQFF.

This clone showed up many times. The missing CDR3 end, 3 residues past where the read stops, is filled in from the germline J gene. This chain joins TRBV18 and TRBJ1-5; possibly TRBD1 for D (6 bases). The CDR3 has 14 amino acids. Trimming left V 2 bases short and J 7 bases short, with 12 bases between. CDR1 is KGHSH, CDR2 LQKENI, per germline. This CDR3 is CASSPSRGGQPQHF. The part of the CDR3 DNA that was read is TGTGCCAGCTCACCATCCAGGGGTGGGCAGCCC.

This clone came up many times. The read stops 3 residues short of the end of the CDR3; the missing end is completed from the germline J gene. The chain combines TRBV12-3 or TRBV12-4 with TRBJ2-7, with D hard to call. Between the trimmed V and J ends, which lost 5 bases and 4 bases, there was a span of 9 bases. There are 12 residues in the CDR3. CDR3 amino acids: CASSGRRYEQYF. The sequenced part of the CDR3 DNA is TGTGCCAGCAGTGGCCGAAGATACGAG.

This clone has at least ten counts. Coverage ceases 3 residues before the CDR3 finishes, and the germline J gene fills in the end. The rearrangement joins TRBV6-1 to TRBJ2-5; 9 bases are a match to TRBD2. Germline V gene lookup returns CDR1 MNHNS and CDR2 SASEGT. CDR3 length: 14 amino acids. V trimming: 5 bases; J trimming: 5 bases; junction bases outside the gene matches: 6. The CDR3 sequence: CASSQVAGAETQYF. The covered CDR3 bases are TGTGCCAGCAGTCAAGTAGCGGGAGCGGAGACC.

This clone was counted many times. Read coverage stops 3 residues before the CDR3 terminus; the germline J gene supplies the remainder. This chain connects TRBV5-1 to TRBJ2-7, with TRBD1 matching over 7 bases. Trimming at V came to 3 bases and at J to 4 bases, leaving 7 bases not matched to a gene. CDR3 length equals 14 residues. The germline V gene encodes CDR1 SGHRS and CDR2 YFSETQ. CDR3 amino acids: CASSWGSGGYEQYF. CDR3 DNA (partial): TGCGCCAGCAGCTGGGGGTCAGGGGGTTACGAG.

This clone was found a few times. The sequence runs out 3 residues before the end of the CDR3; the remainder is reconstructed from the germline J gene. The chain links TRBV6-1 to TRBJ1-5; possible D gene TRBD1, 5 bases. The CDR3 is 15 amino acids. Trimming removed 5 bases from V and 1 base from J, with 12 bases in between. In germline, CDR1 is MNHNS, CDR2 SASEGT. The sequenced CDR3 bases are TGTGCCAGCAGTCAAGACAGAACCAGCAATCAGCCC. Translating gives CASSQDRTSNQP. The entire CDR3 protein reads CASSQDRTSNQPQHF.